The T cell receptor beta chain described here comes from a study of monozygotic twins with inflammatory bowel disease. The study, taken as a whole, reports: Reduced clonotype sharing with other individuals was observed in IBD patients relative to healthy twins, especially with disease activity.

Template-switch reactions added UMIs with a 6-nucleotide sample barcode. TCRdb re-called the 5' RACE reads; one entry per CDR3 protein, DNA not given. This repertoire includes approximately 400,000 distinct CDR3 sequences. As for this clonotype: Its antigen is not known.

This CDR3 is built from 13 residues. Germline CDR1 reads SGHRS; CDR2 reads YFSETQ. What was sequenced was blood. The rearrangement links TRBV5-1 to TRBJ1-1. This receptor was taken from a human donor with ulcerative colitis or Crohn's disease, or a healthy co-twin of an affected twin (not recorded which). The CDR3 is CASSSSRTDEAFF.